The clone carrying this T cell receptor (beta chain) has more than one count but fewer than ten. Its antigen is unknown. These data originate in a study of regulatory T cells in long-lasting Graves disease. The study's findings and limits: Sample size was small, which may have lowered accuracy. When disease was persistent, TRBV28, TRBJ1-2 and TRBJ2-5 were the favored segments. Persistent Graves' cases showed lower TCR diversity than newly diagnosed cases.

Per the germline V gene, CDR1 is DFQATT and CDR2 is SNEGSKA (reference sequence). Trimming pared 1 base from V and 0 bases from J, leaving 10 bases between. The CDR3 runs to 14 residues. Through Arm-PCR of CDR3 regions and iRepertoire HTBI primers, TCR beta libraries were built. TCRdb passed the multiplex PCR reads through MiXCR, listing each CDR3 protein once. The data show approximately 690,000 distinct CDR3 sequences, with 25% to 35% seen just once and under 50% held by the top ten. Time point of the sample: persistent/refractory GD, antithyroid drugs over 5 years with positive TRAb. TCR sequences were obtained from RNA taken from PBMCs. A roughly 10-milliliter sample of peripheral blood was drawn into EDTA tubes.

The chain employs TRBV20-1 and TRBJ2-7, with D perhaps matching TRBD1 (5 bases). This specimen was peripheral blood mononuclear cells (PBMCs), taken when the disease was refractory, from a patient treated with antithyroid drugs. The source is a female donor with Graves disease. The CDR3 spells CSARVQGSSYEQYF. As DNA, the CDR3 is TGCAGTGCTAGAGTCCAGGGTAGCTCCTACGAGCAGTACTTC.